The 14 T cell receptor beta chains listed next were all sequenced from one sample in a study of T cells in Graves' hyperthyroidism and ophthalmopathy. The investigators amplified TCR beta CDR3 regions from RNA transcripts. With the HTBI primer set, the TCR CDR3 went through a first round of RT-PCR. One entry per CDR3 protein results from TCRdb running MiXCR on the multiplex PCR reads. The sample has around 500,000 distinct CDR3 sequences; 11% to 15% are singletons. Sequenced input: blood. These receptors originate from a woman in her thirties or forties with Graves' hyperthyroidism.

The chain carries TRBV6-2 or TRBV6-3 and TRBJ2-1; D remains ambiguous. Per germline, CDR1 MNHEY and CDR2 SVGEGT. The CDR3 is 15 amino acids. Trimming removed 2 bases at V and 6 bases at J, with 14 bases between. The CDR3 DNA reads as TGTGCCAGCAGTTACGGGGTATTAGTATCCAATGAGCAGTTCTTC. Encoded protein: CASSYGVLVSNEQFF.

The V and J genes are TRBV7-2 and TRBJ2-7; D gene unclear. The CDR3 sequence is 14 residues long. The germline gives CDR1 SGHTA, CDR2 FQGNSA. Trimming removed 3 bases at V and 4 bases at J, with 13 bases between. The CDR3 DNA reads TGTGCCAGCAGCTTGGGGTTCCCCGGGTACGAGCAGTACTTC. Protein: CASSLGFPGYEQYF. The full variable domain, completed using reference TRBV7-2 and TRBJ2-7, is GAGVSQSPSNKVTEKGKDVELRCDPISGHTALYWYRQSLGQGLEFLIYFQGNSAPDKSGLPSDRFSAERTGGSVSTLTIQRTQQEDSAVYLCASSLGFPGYEQYFGPGTRLTVT.

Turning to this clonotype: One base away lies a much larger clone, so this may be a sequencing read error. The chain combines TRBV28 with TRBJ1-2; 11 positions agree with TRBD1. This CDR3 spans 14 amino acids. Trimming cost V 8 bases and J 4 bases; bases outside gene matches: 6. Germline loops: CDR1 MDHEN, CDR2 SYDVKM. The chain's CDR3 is CASGSGQGGYGYTF. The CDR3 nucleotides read TGTGCCAGCGGTTCGGGACAGGGGGGCTATGGCTACACCTTC.

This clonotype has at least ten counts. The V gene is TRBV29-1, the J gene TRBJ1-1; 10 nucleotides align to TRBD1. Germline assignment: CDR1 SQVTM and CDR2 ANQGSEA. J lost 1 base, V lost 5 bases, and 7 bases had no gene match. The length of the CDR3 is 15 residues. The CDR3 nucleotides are TGCAGCGTTTTGGGACAGGGGCCGTCGAACACTGAAGCTTTCTTT. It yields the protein CSVLGQGPSNTEAFF.

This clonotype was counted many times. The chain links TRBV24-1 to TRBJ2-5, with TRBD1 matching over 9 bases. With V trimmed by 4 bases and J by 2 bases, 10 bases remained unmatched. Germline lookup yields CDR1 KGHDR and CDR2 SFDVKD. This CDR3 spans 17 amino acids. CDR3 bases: TGTGCCACCAGTGAACCTCCGGGACAGGGCCAACAAGAGACCCAGTACTTC. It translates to CATSEPPGQGQQETQYF.

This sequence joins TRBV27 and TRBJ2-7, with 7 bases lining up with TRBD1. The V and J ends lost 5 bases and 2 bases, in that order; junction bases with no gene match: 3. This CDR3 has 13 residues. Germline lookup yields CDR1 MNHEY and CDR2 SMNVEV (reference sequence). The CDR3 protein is CASSDRVPYEQYF. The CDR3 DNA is TGTGCCAGCAGTGACAGGGTCCCCTACGAGCAGTACTTC.

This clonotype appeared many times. CDR3 nucleotide sequence: TGTGCCAGCAGGGGTCGGGGGGCGGGCACAGATACGCAGTATTTT. Translating gives CASRGRGAGTDTQYF. The V and J genes are TRBV12-3 or TRBV12-4 and TRBJ2-3, with D possibly being TRBD2 (7 bases). Trimming stripped 6 bases from V and 1 base from J, with 14 bases between. The CDR3 has 15 amino acids.

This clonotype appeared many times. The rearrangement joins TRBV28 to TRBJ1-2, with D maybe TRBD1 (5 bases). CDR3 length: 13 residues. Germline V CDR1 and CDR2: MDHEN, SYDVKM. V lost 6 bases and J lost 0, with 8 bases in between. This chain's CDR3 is CASSWTTNYGYTF. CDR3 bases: TGTGCCAGCAGCTGGACAACTAACTATGGCTACACCTTC.

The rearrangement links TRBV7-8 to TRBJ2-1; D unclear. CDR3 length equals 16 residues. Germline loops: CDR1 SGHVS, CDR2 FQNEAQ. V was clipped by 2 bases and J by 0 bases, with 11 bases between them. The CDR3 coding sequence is TGTGCCAGCAGCTTAATCGCGGAGAGCTCCTACAATGAGCAGTTCTTC. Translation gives CASSLIAESSYNEQFF. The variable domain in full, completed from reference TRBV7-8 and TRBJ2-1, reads GAGVSQSPRYKVAKRGQDVALRCDPISGHVSLFWYQQALGQGPEFLTYFQNEAQLDKSGLPSDRFFAERPEGSVSTLKIQRTQQEDSAVYLCASSLIAESSYNEQFFGPGTRLTVL.

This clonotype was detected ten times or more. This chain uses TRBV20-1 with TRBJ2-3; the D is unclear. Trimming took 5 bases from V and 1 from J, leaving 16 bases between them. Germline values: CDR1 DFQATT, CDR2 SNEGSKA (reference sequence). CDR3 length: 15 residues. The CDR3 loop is CSAPWLGWGTDTQYF. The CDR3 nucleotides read TGCAGTGCTCCCTGGCTGGGATGGGGCACAGATACGCAGTATTTT.

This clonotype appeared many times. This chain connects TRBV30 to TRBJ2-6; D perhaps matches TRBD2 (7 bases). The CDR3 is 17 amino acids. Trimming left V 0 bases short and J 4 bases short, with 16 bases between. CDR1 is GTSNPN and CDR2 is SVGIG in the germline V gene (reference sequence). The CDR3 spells CAWSVRRGGTGANVLTF. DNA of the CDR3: TGTGCCTGGAGTGTAAGGAGGGGGGGCACCGGGGCCAACGTCCTGACTTTC.

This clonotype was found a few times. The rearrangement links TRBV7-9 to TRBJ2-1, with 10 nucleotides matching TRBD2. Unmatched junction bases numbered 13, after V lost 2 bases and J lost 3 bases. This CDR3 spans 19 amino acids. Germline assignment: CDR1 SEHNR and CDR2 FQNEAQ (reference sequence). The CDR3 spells CASSLSVASGRPDYNEQFF. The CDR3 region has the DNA TGTGCCAGCAGCTTATCCGTGGCTAGCGGGAGACCCGACTACAATGAGCAGTTCTTC.

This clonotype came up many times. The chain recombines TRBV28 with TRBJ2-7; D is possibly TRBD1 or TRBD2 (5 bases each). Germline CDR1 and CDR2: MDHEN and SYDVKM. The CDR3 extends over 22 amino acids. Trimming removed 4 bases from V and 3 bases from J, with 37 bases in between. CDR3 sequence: CASSSLRQTVRGLGPPNYEQYF. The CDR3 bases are TGTGCCAGCAGTTCACTCAGACAGACGGTGAGAGGGCTAGGCCCCCCCAACTACGAGCAGTACTTC.

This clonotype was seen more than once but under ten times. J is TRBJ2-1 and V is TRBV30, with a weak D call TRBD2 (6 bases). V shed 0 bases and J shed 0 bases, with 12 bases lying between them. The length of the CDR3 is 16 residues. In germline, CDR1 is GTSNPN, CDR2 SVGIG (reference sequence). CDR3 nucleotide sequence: TGTGCCTGGAGTGTGATGACTAGACCCTCCTACAATGAGCAGTTCTTC. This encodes CAWSVMTRPSYNEQFF.